One and the same sample provided the 27 T cell receptor beta chains below, sequenced in a study of T cell changes during pregnancy in multiple sclerosis. Assay used: immunoSEQ multiplex PCR; TCRdb lists only in-frame clones, some missing. The top ten clones hold 1.5% to 2% of a sample with roughly 100,000 clones, about 90% of them seen once. The sample was peripheral blood, taken before pregnancy. The receptors come from a female donor with multiple sclerosis, enrolled in a pregnancy study.

CDR3 nucleotides: TGTGCCAGCAGCTCGGGGAATGAGCAGTTCTTC. Translating gives CASSSGNEQFF. The chain combines TRBV7-2 with TRBJ2-1, with D tentatively TRBD2 (5 bases). This CDR3 has 11 amino acids. Germline CDR1 is SGHTA and CDR2 is FQGNSA. V shed 4 bases and J shed 7 bases, with 5 bases lying between them.

This clone occurred once. The chain links TRBV14 to TRBJ2-7, with 9 bases that match TRBD2. The CDR3 is 15 amino acids. J was trimmed by 4 bases and V by 4 bases; bases with no gene match: 8. The germline V gene has CDR1 SGHDN and CDR2 FVKESK. Here the CDR3 reads CASSLGLANSYEQYF. The DNA of the CDR3 is TGTGCCAGCAGCCTTGGACTAGCGAACTCTTACGAGCAGTACTTC.

The chain uses TRBV28 and TRBJ2-1, with 10 bases fitting TRBD2. Germline V lookup: CDR1 MDHEN, CDR2 SYDVKM. V lost 5 bases and J lost 7; bases outside the gene matches: 14. The CDR3 has 17 residues. CDR3 sequence (DNA): TGTGCCAGCAGTCTCCAGAAGTGGAGCGGGAGGGCTAATGAGCAGTTCTTC. Amino acid sequence: CASSLQKWSGRANEQFF.

This chain links TRBV5-8 with TRBJ1-1; D is ambiguous. The CDR3 consists of 10 residues. Between the trimmed V and J ends, which lost 7 bases and 6 bases, there was a span of 7 bases. Germline CDR1 and CDR2: SGHTS and YDEGEE. The CDR3 sequence is CASLSAEAFF. CDR3 nucleotides: TGTGCCAGCCTAAGCGCTGAAGCTTTCTTT.

The rearrangement uses TRBV6-5 and TRBJ1-6, with D tentatively TRBD1 (5 bases). CDR1 is MNHEY and CDR2 is SVGAGI in the germline V gene. The CDR3 has 13 amino acids. V was cut by 2 bases and J by 14 bases, with 13 bases left in between. The CDR3 spells CASSYGRVATLHF. The DNA of the CDR3 is TGTGCCAGCAGTTACGGCAGGGTGGCGACCCTCCACTTT.

This chain connects TRBV30 to TRBJ1-5; D not certain. Germline lookup yields CDR1 GTSNPN and CDR2 SVGIG (reference sequence). This CDR3 contains 13 residues. The V end lost 2 bases, the J end lost 3 bases, and 8 bases lay between the germline ends. CDR3 DNA sequence: TGTGCCTGGAGTAACTCTCCCAATCAGCCCCAGCATTTT. Its protein product is CAWSNSPNQPQHF.

J is TRBJ2-5 and V is TRBV9; 11 nucleotides agree with TRBD1. CDR1 and CDR2 from the germline V gene are SGDLS and YYNGEE. CDR3 length: 15 residues. With V trimmed by 0 bases and J by 6 bases, 4 bases remained unmatched. DNA for the CDR3: TGTGCCAGCAGCGTAGGGACAGGGGGCACGCAGACCCAGTACTTC. This translates into CASSVGTGGTQTQYF.

The genes are TRBV28 and TRBJ2-7, with 10 nucleotides matching TRBD2. The CDR3 has 16 residues. J was trimmed by 0 bases and V by 3 bases; bases with no gene match: 5. Germline loops: CDR1 MDHEN, CDR2 SYDVKM. CDR3 sequence: CASSFPSGSPSYEQYF. The CDR3 DNA reads TGTGCCAGCAGTTTCCCTAGCGGGAGCCCCTCCTACGAGCAGTACTTC.

The rearrangement links TRBV4-1 to TRBJ2-3, with 10 positions matching TRBD2. Germline V gene data show CDR1 as MGHRA and CDR2 as YSYEKL. The V and J ends lost 0 bases and 0 bases, in that order; junction bases with no gene match: 12. The CDR3 contains 20 residues. The CDR3 sequence: CASSQDPPSGRPFSTDTQYF. The CDR3, as DNA: TGCGCCAGCAGCCAAGACCCCCCTAGCGGGAGACCGTTTAGCACAGATACGCAGTATTTT.

This clone has only one observation. The gene calls are TRBV6-1 and TRBJ1-6; no definite D call. CDR3 length: 14 residues. The germline V and J ends were trimmed by 0 bases and 10 bases, with 10 bases remaining between them. CDR1 is MNHNS, CDR2 SASEGT, per germline. CDR3 nucleotides: TGTGCCAGCAGTGAAGCGCTGAGGAGGTCACCCCTCCACTTT. Translated, it gives CASSEALRRSPLHF.

This chain connects TRBV7-3 to TRBJ2-2, with D perhaps TRBD1 (5 bases). The CDR3 consists of 13 residues. Germline assignment: CDR1 SGHTA and CDR2 FQGTGA. V lost 4 bases and J lost 5, with 8 bases in between. CDR3 amino acids: CASSYQGTGELFF. CDR3 DNA sequence: TGTGCCAGCAGCTATCAGGGAACCGGGGAGCTGTTTTTT.

The chain links TRBV11-3 to TRBJ2-2; no clear D. This CDR3 is built from 13 residues. Between the trimmed V and J ends, which lost 1 base and 5 bases, there was a span of 5 bases. The germline CDR1 and CDR2 sequences are SGHNT and YENEEA. The CDR3 sequence is CASSLGATGELFF. The CDR3 DNA reads TGTGCCAGCAGCTTAGGGGCGACCGGGGAGCTGTTTTTT.

The CDR3 reads CATSRGQGGTDTQYF. DNA of the CDR3: TGTGCCACCAGCCGGGGACAGGGTGGCACAGATACGCAGTATTTT. V is TRBV15 and J is TRBJ2-3; 9 bases align to TRBD1. The CDR3 covers 15 residues. Germline V CDR1 and CDR2: LNHNV, YYDKDF (reference sequence). J lost 1 base, V lost 5 bases, and 4 bases had no gene match.

V and J are TRBV30 and TRBJ1-1; unclear D gene. Germline V gene sequence: CDR1 GTSNPN, CDR2 SVGIG (reference sequence). The V end lost 0 bases, the J end lost 7 bases, and 9 bases lay between the germline ends. The CDR3 covers 12 residues. CDR3 coding DNA: TGTGCCTGGAGTGTACTCGGCGGTGAAGCTTTCTTT. Amino acid sequence: CAWSVLGGEAFF.

The chain joins TRBV6-4 to TRBJ2-1; 9 nucleotides line up with TRBD2. With V trimmed by 4 bases and J by 6 bases, 10 bases remained unmatched. The V gene's germline CDR1 is MRHNA and CDR2 SNTAGT. The CDR3 has 16 amino acids. The CDR3 nucleotides read TGTGCCAGCAGTGCGACTAGCGGAGGGGCGGGCAATGAGCAGTTCTTC. This translates into CASSATSGGAGNEQFF.

The sample holds a few counts of this clone. The chain has TRBV4-1 and TRBJ1-5, with a weak D call TRBD1 (6 bases). The ends were cut back, 0 bases at V and 5 bases at J, with 17 bases in the middle. This CDR3 is 17 amino acids long. CDR1 MGHRA and CDR2 YSYEKL come from the germline V gene. CDR3 DNA: TGCGCCAGCAGCCAAGAACCCCGGGGACAAGGGCATCAGCCCCAGCATTTT. Its translation is CASSQEPRGQGHQPQHF.

V and J are TRBV7-2 and TRBJ2-7, with 16 bases identical to TRBD2. Germline trimming cut 7 bases from V and 6 bases from J; bases unmatched to any gene: 3. Per the germline V gene, CDR1 is SGHTA and CDR2 is FQGNSA. The CDR3 is 14 amino acids. The CDR3 protein is CASTGLAGGAEQYF. CDR3 bases: TGTGCCAGCACGGGACTAGCGGGAGGGGCCGAGCAGTACTTC.

The chain links TRBV7-2 to TRBJ1-1, with 7 bases that match TRBD1. Germline assignment: CDR1 SGHTA and CDR2 FQGNSA. The CDR3 length is 17 residues. After removal of 3 bases from V and 6 bases from J, the junction contained 16 bases not matched to a gene. In nucleotides, the CDR3 is TGTGCCAGCAGCTTCAGGGGGGCGGGGGGACGCTACGCTGAAGCTTTCTTT. It is translated as CASSFRGAGGRYAEAFF.

This chain connects TRBV27 to TRBJ2-3; maybe TRBD2 (6 bases). The germline V gene encodes CDR1 MNHEY and CDR2 SMNVEV (reference sequence). V lost 3 bases, J lost 4 bases, and 11 bases lay in between. The CDR3 totals 14 residues. The CDR3 loop reads CASSLSRRADTQYF. CDR3 DNA: TGTGCCAGCAGTTTGTCCAGGAGGGCAGATACGCAGTATTTT.

V and J are TRBV28 and TRBJ2-3, with D possibly matching TRBD1 (6 bases). Looked up from germline, CDR1 is MDHEN and CDR2 is SYDVKM. Deletions cut 5 bases from V and 3 bases from J, with 24 bases between. The CDR3 covers 18 residues. CDR3 sequence reads: CASSPTPQGVIETDTQYF. The CDR3 nucleotides are TGTGCCAGCAGTCCGACTCCACAGGGAGTAATCGAGACAGATACGCAGTATTTT.

The chain employs TRBV7-2 and TRBJ2-7; 8 bases are a match to TRBD1. Germline-derived CDR1 and CDR2 are SGHTA and FQGNSA. This CDR3 contains 14 residues. J gave up 2 bases and V 2 bases, and 2 bases lay outside the gene matches. CDR3 DNA sequence: TGTGCCAGCAGCTTATTACAGGGGGCCTACGAGCAGTACTTC. It encodes CASSLLQGAYEQYF.

V usage is TRBV6-1 and J usage is TRBJ1-4, with D possibly matching TRBD1 (6 bases). The V and J ends lost 3 bases and 7 bases respectively, with 15 bases between them. The germline gives CDR1 MNHNS, CDR2 SASEGT. This CDR3 has 15 residues. The CDR3: CASSDRAGVGEKLFF. In DNA form, the CDR3 reads TGTGCCAGCAGTGATCGGGCAGGGGTGGGTGAAAAACTGTTTTTT.

The chain combines TRBV5-1 with TRBJ1-5; 9 positions agree with TRBD1. The CDR3 is 13 amino acids. CDR1 is SGHRS, CDR2 YFSETQ, per germline. V shed 3 bases and J 5 bases; nucleotides not matched to a gene: 0. CDR3 amino acids: CASSWTGDQPQHF. CDR3 DNA sequence: TGCGCCAGCAGCTGGACAGGGGATCAGCCCCAGCATTTT.

As concerns this clone: Other DNA sequences in the sample encode the same CDR3. This chain links TRBV19 with TRBJ2-2; unclear D gene. Trimming cost V 3 bases and J 4 bases, with 6 bases left between them. This CDR3 has 13 amino acids. Per germline, CDR1 LNHDA and CDR2 SQIVND (reference sequence). The CDR3 DNA is TGTGCCAGTAGTATGCGAGGCACCGGGGAGCTGTTTTTT. Translating gives CASSMRGTGELFF.

This rearrangement joins TRBV15 to TRBJ2-7, with unresolved D. Per germline, CDR1 LNHNV and CDR2 YYDKDF (reference sequence). Trimming took 2 bases from V and 7 from J, leaving 9 bases between them. The CDR3 is 12 amino acids. In DNA form, the CDR3 reads TGTGCCACCAGCAGATTTGGGCAGGAGCAGTACTTC. This translates into CATSRFGQEQYF.

The chain employs TRBV4-3 and TRBJ1-5; the D gene is possibly TRBD1 (5 bases). This CDR3 has 17 amino acids. V was pared by 3 bases and J by 2 bases, with 17 bases between. Germline assignment: CDR1 LGHNA and CDR2 YSLEER. Written as DNA, the CDR3 is TGCGCCAGCAGCCAGCATAACAGGAACAAGGGCAATCAGCCCCAGCATTTT. Translating it yields CASSQHNRNKGNQPQHF.

The CDR3 loop reads CSAVQGEAFF. The CDR3 DNA reads TGCAGTGCTGTACAGGGCGAAGCTTTCTTT. The chain carries TRBV20-1 and TRBJ1-1; weak D call: TRBD1 (6 bases). Germline V CDR1 and CDR2: DFQATT, SNEGSKA (reference sequence). Trimming removed 5 bases from V and 8 bases from J, with 9 bases in between. This CDR3 contains 10 residues.